Below, 8 T cell receptor beta chains from the same sample are listed, as sequenced in a study of cytomegalovirus exposure and HLA in healthy donors. PCR used 60 Vbeta primers and 13 Jbeta primers. Sequencing was performed with immunoSEQ multiplex PCR; in TCRdb, only in-frame clones are kept and a portion is missing. The sample yields roughly 80,000 clones, less than 85% seen once. Sequences were obtained from PBMCs. The receptors come from a male donor in good health and CMV-seronegative.

The J gene is TRBJ2-1, the V gene TRBV28; 7 bases agree with TRBD2. There are 15 residues in the CDR3. Germline V gives CDR1 MDHEN, CDR2 SYDVKM. J was trimmed by 7 bases and V by 5 bases; bases with no gene match: 11. CDR3 nucleotides: TGTGCCAGCAGTCCGGGGACTAAGGAGCTGAATGAGCAGTTCTTC. Encoded protein: CASSPGTKELNEQFF.

CDR3 loop: CASTTLGQEGYEQYF. CDR3 in DNA: TGTGCCAGCACCACTTTGGGACAGGAGGGCTACGAGCAGTACTTC. The chain combines TRBV7-9 with TRBJ2-7, with 8 nucleotides matching TRBD1. Germline values: CDR1 SEHNR, CDR2 FQNEAQ (reference sequence). Unmatched junction bases numbered 11, after V lost 7 bases and J lost 3 bases. The CDR3 runs 15 residues.

The rearrangement uses TRBV20-1 and TRBJ1-1; D gene ambiguous. The CDR3 consists of 11 residues. Germline lookup yields CDR1 DFQATT and CDR2 SNEGSKA (reference sequence). V lost 6 bases, J lost 4 bases, and 9 bases lay in between. The CDR3 reads CSAPEGTEAFF. The CDR3 DNA sequence: TGCAGTGCCCCCGAGGGCACTGAAGCTTTCTTT.

The CDR3 sequence is CASSGPAGVSYEQYF. CDR3 sequence (DNA): TGTGCCAGCAGCGGGCCCGCGGGGGTCTCCTACGAGCAGTACTTC. The rearrangement links TRBV7-8 to TRBJ2-7, with 7 bases matching TRBD2. Germline CDR1 SGHVS, CDR2 FQNEAQ. The CDR3 is made up of 15 amino acids. V lost 5 bases, J lost 0 bases, and 7 bases stayed unmatched.

The chain joins TRBV7-9 to TRBJ2-3; TRBD2 aligns across 8 bases. Germline V gives CDR1 SEHNR, CDR2 FQNEAQ (reference sequence). The CDR3 is made up of 14 amino acids. The V segment lost 5 bases and the J segment 7 bases; nucleotides outside the gene matches: 8. The CDR3 region has the DNA TGTGCCAGCAGCCCCGGGGGGGGCAGGAATACGCAGTATTTT. It yields the protein CASSPGGGRNTQYF.

The chain links TRBV6-5 to TRBJ1-6, with D tentatively TRBD1 (5 bases). Trimming cost V 8 bases and J 11 bases, with 22 bases left between them. Germline V gene data show CDR1 as MNHEY and CDR2 as SVGAGI. CDR3 length: 15 residues. The CDR3 DNA reads as TGTGCCAGCTCTAAAGAAGTCAGGGATCTAACACCCCTCCACTTT. Protein sequence: CASSKEVRDLTPLHF.

The V call is TRBV19, the J call TRBJ2-1; 8 nucleotides match TRBD2. The CDR3 is 14 residues long. V trimming: 9 bases; J trimming: 9 bases; junction bases outside the gene matches: 13. Looked up from germline, CDR1 is LNHDA and CDR2 is SQIVND (reference sequence). The CDR3 region has the DNA TGTGCCAGCAGTCAGACGGCGGGGGGCGTTGAGCAGTTCTTC. Translated: CASSQTAGGVEQFF.

The chain joins TRBV12-2 to TRBJ1-2. TRBV12-2 is a documented pseudogene. This CDR3 spans 13 amino acids. CDR3 region: CASRLDSGYGYTF. Written as DNA, the CDR3 is TGTGCAAGTCGCTTAGACTCCGGGTATGGCTACACCTTC.